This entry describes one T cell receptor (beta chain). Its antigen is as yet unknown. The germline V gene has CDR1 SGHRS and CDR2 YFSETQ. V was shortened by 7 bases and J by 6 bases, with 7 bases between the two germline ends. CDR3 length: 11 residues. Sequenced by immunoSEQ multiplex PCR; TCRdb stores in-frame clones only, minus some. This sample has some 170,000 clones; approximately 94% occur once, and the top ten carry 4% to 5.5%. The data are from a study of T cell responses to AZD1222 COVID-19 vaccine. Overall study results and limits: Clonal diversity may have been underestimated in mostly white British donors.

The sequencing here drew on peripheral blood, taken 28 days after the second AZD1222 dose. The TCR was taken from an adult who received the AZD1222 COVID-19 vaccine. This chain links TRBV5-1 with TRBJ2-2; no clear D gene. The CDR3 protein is CASRSPGELFF. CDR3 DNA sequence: TGCGCCAGCCGATCCCCCGGGGAGCTGTTTTTT.